These T cell receptor beta chains were read from a single sample in a study of cytotoxic CD8 clonotypes in ibrutinib-treated CLL. Measured with immunoSEQ multiplex PCR; TCRdb has only the in-frame clones, and not every one. The data contain approximately 53,000 clones, 75% to 90% of them seen just once; the ten biggest clones take up roughly 22%. The material was PBMCs, obtained after 24 months of ibrutinib treatment. The receptors here all came from a human donor with chronic lymphocytic leukemia. The CDR3 runs from the conserved cysteine through the conserved F or W. Fields, in order: V gene, J gene, clone size, D gene, CDR3 DNA, CDR3 protein. The D gene is left open where the match is weak. Clone size, where shown, is once, few, many, or a class for clones that have expanded.

TRBV28	TRBJ1-1	.	TRBD1	TGTGCCAGCAGGGCTCCGGGACAGGGGAGGGAAAACACTGAAGCTTTCTTT	CASRAPGQGRENTEAFF
TRBV7-9	TRBJ1-1	.	TRBD1	TGTGCCAGCAGCACTCTCACAGGGGGGACTGAAGCTTTCTTT	CASSTLTGGTEAFF
TRBV6-6	TRBJ1-1	.	TRBD1	TGTGCCAGCAGGCCACAGACAGGGGCGCTAGACACTGAAGCTTTCTTT	CASRPQTGALDTEAFF
TRBV19	TRBJ2-7	.	.	TGTGCCAGTAGTCGGGGGAGCGAGCAGTACTTC	CASSRGSEQYF
TRBV19	TRBJ1-1	.	.	TGTGCCAGTACCTTGGGGCTTGAAGCTTTCTTT	CASTLGLEAFF
TRBV5-6	TRBJ1-2	.	.	TGTGCCAGCAGTCTGTCGGGGGCGGGAGGAAACTATGGCTACACCTTC	CASSLSGAGGNYGYTF
TRBV7-7	TRBJ2-5	.	.	TGTGCCAGCCTCCCTGGGGGAGAGACCCAGTACTTC	CASLPGGETQYF
TRBV6-1	TRBJ1-5	.	.	TGTGCCAGCAGTTTCAGGGAGTTCAATCAGCCCCAGCATTTT	CASSFREFNQPQHF
TRBV7-9	TRBJ2-2	.	TRBD1	TGTGCCAGCAGCATTGGACAGGAAGCCGGGGAGCTGTTTTTT	CASSIGQEAGELFF
TRBV5-1	TRBJ2-5	.	TRBD2	TGCGCCAGCAGCCCGGGCAGCGGGGGCCCAGAGACCCAGTACTTC	CASSPGSGGPETQYF
TRBV14	TRBJ2-5	.	.	TGTGCCAGCAGCCTGTACCAAGAGACCCAGTACTTC	CASSLYQETQYF
TRBV9	TRBJ2-1	.	.	TGTGCCAGCAGCGTAGGATACAATGAGCAGTTCTTC	CASSVGYNEQFF
TRBV29-1	TRBJ1-2	.	.	TGCAGCGTTGCCAACCTCAGGGATGGCTACACCTTC	CSVANLRDGYTF
TRBV19	TRBJ1-2	few	.	TGTGCCAGTAGCAATATGGAAAGGGGCGACTATGGCTACACCTTC	CASSNMERGDYGYTF
TRBV25-1	TRBJ1-2	.	TRBD1	TGTGCCAGCAGTGGGACAGGGTACGGCTATGGCTACACCTTC	CASSGTGYGYGYTF
TRBV2	TRBJ1-1	.	TRBD1	TGTGCCAGCACGTGGACAGGGGAGACTGAAGCTTTCTTT	CASTWTGETEAFF
TRBV18	TRBJ1-5	.	TRBD1	TGTGCCAGCTCACCAGGGGACAGGGGGGTTTTAGGAGCTGAGCCCCAGCATTTT	CASSPGDRGVLGAEPQHF
TRBV6-5	TRBJ1-2	.	.	TGTGCCAGCACCCAATGGGGGGACCACTATGGCTACACCTTC	CASTQWGDHYGYTF
TRBV5-1	TRBJ1-2	.	.	TGCGCCAGCAGCCCGAGAGCGGAGGCCGCTAACTATGGCTACACCTTC	CASSPRAEAANYGYTF
TRBV4-1	TRBJ2-3	.	TRBD1	TGCGCCAGCAGCCAAGAAGGACAGGGGTGGACAGATACGCAGTATTTT	CASSQEGQGWTDTQYF
TRBV5-6	TRBJ1-2	.	.	TGTGCCAGCAGCTTTGGGGGACGCAATAACTATGGCTACACCTTC	CASSFGGRNNYGYTF
TRBV4-2	TRBJ1-2	few	.	TGTGCCAGCAGCCAGGAGACAGAATTCCCTGGCTACACCTTC	CASSQETEFPGYTF
TRBV11-2	TRBJ2-1	.	.	TGTGCCAGCAGCTTAGCCCCTTTAGCGAATGGAAAGAATGAGCAGTTCTTC	CASSLAPLANGKNEQFF
TRBV27	TRBJ1-1	.	TRBD1	TGTGCCAGCAGTCCCGGGACAGGGGGGAACACTGAAGCTTTCTTT	CASSPGTGGNTEAFF
TRBV6-1	TRBJ2-7	.	.	TGTGCCAGTACTGGGACAATCTCCTACGAGCAGTACTTC	CASTGTISYEQYF
TRBV2	TRBJ2-4	.	TRBD1	TGTGCCAGCAGCCGACAGGGGAGGAGTGAGGGCAAAAACATTCAGTACTTC	CASSRQGRSEGKNIQYF
TRBV6-6	TRBJ2-5	.	TRBD2	TGTGCCAGCAGATCCTCGGGGGGGGTATTCCAAGAGACCCAGTACTTC	CASRSSGGVFQETQYF
TRBV2	TRBJ2-5	.	TRBD2	TGTGCCAGCAGTGATAGGCGGGAGGGACAAGAGACCCAGTACTTC	CASSDRREGQETQYF
TRBV11-2	TRBJ2-7	.	TRBD1	TGTGCCAGCACCCCTCAGAGTGGGACAGTCTCTTACGAGCAGTACTTC	CASTPQSGTVSYEQYF
TRBV7-6	TRBJ2-3	.	.	TGTGCCAGCAGCTTCACAGATACGCAGTATTTT	CASSFTDTQYF
TRBV29-1	TRBJ2-6	.	.	TGCAGCGTTGAACTCAGGGCCTCTGGGGCCAACGTCCTGACTTTC	CSVELRASGANVLTF
TRBV11-2	TRBJ1-3	.	.	TGTGCCAGCAGCTTAGATCGCGGGGGTTACACCATATATTTT	CASSLDRGGYTIYF
TRBV19	TRBJ2-3	.	TRBD2	TGTGCCAGTAGTCGAGGACTAGCGGGCGGGACGCAGTATTTT	CASSRGLAGGTQYF
TRBV18	TRBJ1-5	few	.	TGTGCCAGCTCACCATCGGGGGATCAGCCCCAGCATTTT	CASSPSGDQPQHF
TRBV19	TRBJ1-2	.	.	TGTGCCAGTAGGCCCGCTCCGGGCTATGGCTACACCTTC	CASRPAPGYGYTF
TRBV19	TRBJ1-1	.	.	TGTGCCAGTAGTATAAGGGCGGCCACAGCGCCTGAAGCTTTCTTT	CASSIRAATAPEAFF
TRBV6-5	TRBJ1-4	.	.	TGTGCCAGCAGTTACGCGTCGGGACCAACTAATGAAAAACTGTTTTTT	CASSYASGPTNEKLFF
TRBV18	TRBJ2-2	.	TRBD2	TGTGCCAGCTCACCTGGACTAGCGGGCCGCACCGGGGAGCTGTTTTTT	CASSPGLAGRTGELFF
TRBV28	TRBJ1-2	.	.	TGTGCCAGCAGTTTGACCGGGAACTATGGCTACACCTTC	CASSLTGNYGYTF
TRBV18	TRBJ2-6	.	.	TGTGCCAGCTCACCACGAGAGGGCTTGCCTGGGGCCAACGTCCTGACTTTC	CASSPREGLPGANVLTF